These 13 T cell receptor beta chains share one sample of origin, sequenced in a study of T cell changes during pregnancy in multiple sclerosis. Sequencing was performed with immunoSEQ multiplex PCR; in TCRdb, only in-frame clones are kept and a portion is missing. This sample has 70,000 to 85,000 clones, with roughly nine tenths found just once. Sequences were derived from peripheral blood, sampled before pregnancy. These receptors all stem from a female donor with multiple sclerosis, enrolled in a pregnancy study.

Here the CDR3 reads CASSGTHVNYGYTF. CDR3 nucleotides: TGTGCCAGCAGTGGAACACACGTCAACTATGGCTACACCTTC. The chain couples TRBV6-1 to TRBJ1-2; the D is unclear. Germline V gene lookup returns CDR1 MNHNS and CDR2 SASEGT. Trimming took 4 bases from V and 2 from J, leaving 11 bases between them. The CDR3 runs 14 residues.

CDR3 nucleotides: TGTGCCACCAGCACCTCGAACTTTGACACCATATATTTT. Protein product: CATSTSNFDTIYF. The chain uses TRBV15 and TRBJ1-3; no firm D call. V gave up 4 bases and J gave up 8 bases, with 12 bases separating them. CDR1 is LNHNV, CDR2 YYDKDF, per germline (reference sequence). CDR3 length: 13 residues.

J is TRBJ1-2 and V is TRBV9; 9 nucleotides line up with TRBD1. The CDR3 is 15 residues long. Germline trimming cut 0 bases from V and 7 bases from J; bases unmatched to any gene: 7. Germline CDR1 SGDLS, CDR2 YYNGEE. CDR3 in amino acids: CASSVGTGGVGGYTF. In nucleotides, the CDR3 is TGTGCCAGCAGCGTAGGAACAGGGGGCGTCGGTGGCTACACCTTC.

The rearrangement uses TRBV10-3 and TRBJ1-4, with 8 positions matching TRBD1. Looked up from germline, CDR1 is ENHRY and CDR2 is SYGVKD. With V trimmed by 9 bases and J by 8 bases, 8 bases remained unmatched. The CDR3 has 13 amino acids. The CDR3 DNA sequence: TGTGCCATTCAGGACAGGGCGGGGGAAAAACTGTTTTTT. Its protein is CAIQDRAGEKLFF.

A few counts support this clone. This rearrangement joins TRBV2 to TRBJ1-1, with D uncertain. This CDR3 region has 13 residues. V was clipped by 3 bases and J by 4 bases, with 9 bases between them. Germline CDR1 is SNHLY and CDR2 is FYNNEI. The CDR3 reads CASSDGAGTEAFF. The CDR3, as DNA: TGTGCCAGCAGTGATGGAGCGGGCACTGAAGCTTTCTTT.

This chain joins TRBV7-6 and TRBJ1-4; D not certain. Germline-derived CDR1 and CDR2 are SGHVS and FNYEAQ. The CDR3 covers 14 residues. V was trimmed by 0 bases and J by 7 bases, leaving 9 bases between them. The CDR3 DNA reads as TGTGCCAGCAGCTTAGCGGCAGGAGGTGAAAAACTGTTTTTT. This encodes CASSLAAGGEKLFF.

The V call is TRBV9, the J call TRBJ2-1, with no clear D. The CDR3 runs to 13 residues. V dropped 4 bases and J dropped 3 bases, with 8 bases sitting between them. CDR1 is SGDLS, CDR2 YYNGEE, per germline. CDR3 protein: CASSPLNYNEQFF. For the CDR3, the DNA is TGTGCCAGCAGCCCTCTAAACTACAATGAGCAGTTCTTC.

CDR3 region: CASSLIGASGGAWDEQFF. In DNA form, the CDR3 reads TGTGCCAGCAGTTTGATCGGGGCTAGCGGGGGGGCCTGGGATGAGCAGTTCTTC. This chain connects TRBV28 to TRBJ2-1; 12 nucleotides agree with TRBD2. This CDR3 is 18 amino acids long. Trimming at V came to 3 bases and at J to 8 bases, leaving 14 bases not matched to a gene. The germline gives CDR1 MDHEN, CDR2 SYDVKM.

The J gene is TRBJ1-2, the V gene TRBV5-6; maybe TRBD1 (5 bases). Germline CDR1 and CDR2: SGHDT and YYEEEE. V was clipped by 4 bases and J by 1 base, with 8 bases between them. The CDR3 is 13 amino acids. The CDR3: CASSIDSNYGYTF. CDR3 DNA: TGTGCCAGCAGCATCGACAGTAACTATGGCTACACCTTC. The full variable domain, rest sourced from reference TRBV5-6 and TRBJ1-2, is DAGVTQSPTHLIKTRGQQVTLRCSPKSGHDTVSWYQQALGQGPQFIFQYYEEEERQRGNFPDRFSGHQFPNYSSELNVNALLLGDSALYLCASSIDSNYGYTFGSGTRLTVV.

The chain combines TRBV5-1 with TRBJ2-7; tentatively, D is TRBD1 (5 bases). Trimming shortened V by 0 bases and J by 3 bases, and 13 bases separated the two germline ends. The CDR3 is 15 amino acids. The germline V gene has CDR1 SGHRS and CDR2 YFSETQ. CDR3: CASSLASGKSYEQYF. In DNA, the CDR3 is TGCGCCAGCAGCTTGGCGTCAGGGAAGAGCTACGAGCAGTACTTC. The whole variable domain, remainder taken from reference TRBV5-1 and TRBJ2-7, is KAGVTQTPRYLIKTRGQQVTLSCSPISGHRSVSWYQQTPGQGLQFLFEYFSETQRNKGNFPGRFSGRQFSNSRSEMNVSTLELGDSALYLCASSLASGKSYEQYFGPGTRLTVT.

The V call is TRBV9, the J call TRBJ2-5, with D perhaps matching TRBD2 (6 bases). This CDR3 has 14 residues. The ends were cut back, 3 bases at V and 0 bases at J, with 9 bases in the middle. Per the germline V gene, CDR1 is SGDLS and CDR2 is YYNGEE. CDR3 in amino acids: CASSGRTNQETQYF. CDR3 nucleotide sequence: TGTGCCAGCAGCGGACGGACTAACCAAGAGACCCAGTACTTC.

The DNA of the CDR3 is TGTGCCAGTAGCCGACAGAAAACTAGCAATCAGCCCCAGCATTTT. Amino acid sequence: CASSRQKTSNQPQHF. The chain couples TRBV19 to TRBJ1-5; weak D call: TRBD1 (5 bases). The V and J ends lost 6 bases and 0 bases respectively, with 12 bases between them. Germline CDR1 is LNHDA and CDR2 is SQIVND (reference sequence). This CDR3 comprises 15 residues. The full variable domain, its missing parts supplied by reference TRBV19 and TRBJ1-5, is DGGITQSPKYLFRKEGQNVTLSCEQNLNHDAMYWYRQDPGQGLRLIYYSQIVNDFQKGDIAEGYSVSREKKESFPLTVTSAQKNPTAFYLCASSRQKTSNQPQHFGDGTRLSIL.

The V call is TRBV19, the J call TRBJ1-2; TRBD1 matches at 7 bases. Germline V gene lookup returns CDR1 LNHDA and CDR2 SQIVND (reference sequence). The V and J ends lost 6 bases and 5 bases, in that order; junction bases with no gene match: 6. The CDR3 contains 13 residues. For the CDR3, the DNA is TGTGCCAGTAGGAGGGGGACAGAATATGGCTACACCTTC. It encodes CASRRGTEYGYTF.